This is a list of T cell receptor beta chains from one sample in a study of OX40 agonist ivuxolimab in advanced cancers. Clones were sequenced by immunoSEQ multiplex PCR, and TCRdb holds only the in-frame ones, with some missing. Of about 79,000 clones in the sample, over 75% were seen once. Source: CD4+ or CD8+ T cells sorted from blood, taken in a trial of the OX40 agonist ivuxolimab. These receptors all stem from an adult with an advanced solid tumor such as melanoma, head and neck, liver or kidney cancer. Both conserved end residues are part of each CDR3. Each record gives: J gene, V gene, clone size, CDR3 protein. The size entry is marked missing in some rows and otherwise reads once, few, many or a size class.

j_gene: TRBJ2-1; v_gene: TRBV30; abundance: -; CDR3aa: CAWSSLAGGGNEQFF
j_gene: TRBJ1-6; v_gene: TRBV6-1; abundance: few; CDR3aa: CASREHLTYTGQYSPLHF
j_gene: TRBJ2-3; v_gene: TRBV13; abundance: few; CDR3aa: CASSSYLPGGPGDTQYF
j_gene: TRBJ2-2; v_gene: TRBV2; abundance: -; CDR3aa: CASSDNRENTGELFF
j_gene: TRBJ2-7; v_gene: TRBV28; abundance: few; CDR3aa: CASSSRLARYEQYF
j_gene: TRBJ1-4; v_gene: TRBV6-1; abundance: few; CDR3aa: CASQYSSGFGGKLFF
j_gene: TRBJ1-1; v_gene: TRBV6-5; abundance: -; CDR3aa: CASRYRGINSEAFF
j_gene: TRBJ2-5; v_gene: TRBV5-1; abundance: -; CDR3aa: CASNEGSAQETQYF
j_gene: TRBJ2-3; v_gene: TRBV11-2; abundance: -; CDR3aa: CASSLRKGHTQYF
j_gene: TRBJ1-2; v_gene: TRBV9; abundance: -; CDR3aa: CASSVGGRYGYTF
j_gene: TRBJ2-2; v_gene: TRBV28; abundance: -; CDR3aa: CASSSVSGSLNTGELFF
j_gene: TRBJ2-3; v_gene: TRBV6-5; abundance: -; CDR3aa: CATRDSGTDTQYF
j_gene: TRBJ2-7; v_gene: TRBV7-9; abundance: -; CDR3aa: CASSLEGQGARYEQYF
j_gene: TRBJ1-5; v_gene: TRBV7-2; abundance: -; CDR3aa: CASSQHYMDQPQHF
j_gene: TRBJ2-1; v_gene: TRBV7-9; abundance: few; CDR3aa: CASSPPADGYEQFF
j_gene: TRBJ2-7; v_gene: TRBV5-8; abundance: -; CDR3aa: CASSDLAVPVGYEQYF
j_gene: TRBJ2-5; v_gene: TRBV29-1; abundance: once; CDR3aa: CSGGGATGIRETQYF
j_gene: TRBJ1-1; v_gene: TRBV11-2; abundance: -; CDR3aa: CASSPWPTGTNTEAFF
j_gene: TRBJ1-1; v_gene: TRBV7-9; abundance: -; CDR3aa: CASSFKGTEAFF
j_gene: TRBJ1-5; v_gene: TRBV10-3; abundance: -; CDR3aa: CAISRDGNQPQHF
j_gene: TRBJ2-5; v_gene: TRBV4-2; abundance: -; CDR3aa: CASSQPGEGETQYF
j_gene: TRBJ2-1; v_gene: TRBV7-9; abundance: -; CDR3aa: CASSQTPLIRDSVRNEQFF
j_gene: TRBJ2-3; v_gene: TRBV19; abundance: -; CDR3aa: CASSRKFLSPDTQYF
j_gene: TRBJ1-1; v_gene: TRBV9; abundance: few; CDR3aa: CASSVDSNTEAFF
j_gene: TRBJ1-1; v_gene: TRBV6-1; abundance: once; CDR3aa: CASSDPRDRGGTEAFF
j_gene: TRBJ2-7; v_gene: TRBV11-2; abundance: -; CDR3aa: CATRLAGTYEQYF
j_gene: TRBJ1-3; v_gene: TRBV2; abundance: -; CDR3aa: CASSEWGFATVYSGNTIYF
j_gene: TRBJ1-2; v_gene: TRBV9; abundance: -; CDR3aa: CASSRGIYGYTF
j_gene: TRBJ2-7; v_gene: TRBV13; abundance: -; CDR3aa: CASSYRGTGAYEQYF
j_gene: TRBJ1-2; v_gene: TRBV19; abundance: -; CDR3aa: CASFLGGGHGYTF
j_gene: TRBJ2-7; v_gene: TRBV7-9; abundance: few; CDR3aa: CASSSERGDEQYF
j_gene: TRBJ2-5; v_gene: TRBV5-1; abundance: -; CDR3aa: CASSLAGSQGETQYF
j_gene: TRBJ2-6; v_gene: TRBV19; abundance: -; CDR3aa: CASSIRGRGTGEANVLTF
j_gene: TRBJ1-5; v_gene: TRBV5-6; abundance: once; CDR3aa: CASSLGQGTQPQHF
j_gene: TRBJ2-7; v_gene: TRBV11-2; abundance: -; CDR3aa: CASSLDPHISYEQYF
j_gene: TRBJ2-1; v_gene: TRBV1; abundance: few; CDR3aa: CTSSQDQTLDEQFF
j_gene: TRBJ2-1; v_gene: TRBV11-2; abundance: -; CDR3aa: CASGLAGVGNEQFF
j_gene: TRBJ1-1; v_gene: TRBV7-9; abundance: -; CDR3aa: CASSAQGNTEAFF
j_gene: TRBJ2-5; v_gene: TRBV6-5; abundance: -; CDR3aa: CASWGTGTDTETQYF
j_gene: TRBJ2-7; v_gene: TRBV2; abundance: -; CDR3aa: CASSGGPGQGAKYEQYF
j_gene: TRBJ2-7; v_gene: TRBV7-2; abundance: -; CDR3aa: CASSLNPSAVYEQYF
j_gene: TRBJ2-1; v_gene: TRBV7-9; abundance: -; CDR3aa: CASSHTGVSSNEQFF
j_gene: TRBJ2-1; v_gene: TRBV28; abundance: -; CDR3aa: CASSSGTSGGQIEQFF
j_gene: TRBJ2-3; v_gene: TRBV7-8; abundance: -; CDR3aa: CASSLVGFTDTQYF
j_gene: TRBJ2-7; v_gene: TRBV2; abundance: -; CDR3aa: CASSEVAGGPYEQYF